A single T cell receptor beta chain is shown here with its context. The antigen is undetermined. This sample is part of a study of T cells in localized non-small cell lung cancer. Notes on the study in general: Among the top 100 tumor clones, a median around 62 appeared in adjacent lung.

This table comes from immunoSEQ multiplex PCR, and its TCRdb copy is limited to in-frame clones, with some not included. The repertoire holds tens of thousands of clones, 75% to 90% seen once, with less than 6.5% in the top ten. Germline V lookup: CDR1 MNHEY, CDR2 SMNVEV (reference sequence). CDR3 size: 15 residues. V trimming: 6 bases; J trimming: 14 bases; junction bases outside the gene matches: 13. This chain links TRBV27 with TRBJ2-1, with TRBD2 identical over 13 bases. Sequenced here: peripheral blood mononuclear cells, sampled before any cancer treatment. The TCR sequence derives from a male donor aged 60 or older with stage II lung adenocarcinoma. CDR3 in amino acids: CASSRTSGRGRGEFF. The CDR3 DNA follows: TGTGCCAGCAGCAGGACTAGCGGGAGAGGTCGGGGGGAGTTCTTC.